The clone carrying this T cell receptor (beta chain) has just a few counts. Isolated RNA was reverse transcribed in full, so expressed TCRB transcripts were sequenced. Profiling relied on immunoSEQ multiplex PCR, and the TCRdb table lists in-frame clones only, not all of them. This sample has hundreds of thousands of clones, with around a sixth found just once. This sample was included in a study of beta chain features in type 1 diabetes. Sequenced sample: naive CD4+ T cells from blood. This TCR was sampled from a man aged 18-30 years in good health.

The DNA of the CDR3 is TGTGCCAGCAGCTTAGATTGGGAGACCCAGTACTTC. Its translation: CASSLDWETQYF. This chain uses TRBV11-2 with TRBJ2-5; no reliable D call. Per germline, CDR1 SGHAT and CDR2 FQNNGV. This CDR3 has 12 residues. Trimming shortened V by 0 bases and J by 5 bases, and 4 bases separated the two germline ends.